The 18 T cell receptor beta chains listed next were all sequenced from one sample in a study of technical replicates of blood from several donors. TCRdb's table, derived via immunoSEQ multiplex PCR, lists solely in-frame clones and lacks some. The table records 35,000 to 50,000 clones, 96% of them present only once. The specimen sequenced was T cells isolated from PBMCs. These receptors all stem from a human donor in good health.

The chain joins TRBV4-3 to TRBJ2-1; 10 nucleotides line up with TRBD2. Germline CDR1 and CDR2: LGHNA and YSLEER. V gave up 5 bases and J gave up 2 bases; unmatched junction bases: 6. The CDR3 totals 16 residues. CDR3 amino acids: CASSSEAGGPYNEQFF. CDR3 in DNA: TGCGCCAGCAGCAGCGAAGCGGGAGGGCCCTACAATGAGCAGTTCTTC.

V and J are TRBV14 and TRBJ2-1; perhaps TRBD1 as D (6 bases). Germline V gives CDR1 SGHDN, CDR2 FVKESK. This CDR3 is 18 amino acids long. V lost 5 bases and J 10 bases, leaving 30 bases between the germline ends. CDR3 amino acids: CASSLNSGLTGTRGEQFF. In nucleotides, the CDR3 is TGTGCCAGCAGCTTAAATAGTGGACTGACGGGGACACGGGGAGAGCAGTTCTTC.

The chain recombines TRBV29-1 with TRBJ2-1; 10 bases align to TRBD2. This CDR3 has 15 residues. The V segment lost 7 bases and the J segment 5 bases; nucleotides outside the gene matches: 11. CDR1 SQVTM and CDR2 ANQGSEA come from the germline V gene. The CDR3 DNA sequence: TGCAGCGGGGACCGCCTAGCGGGAGAGGACAATGAGCAGTTCTTC. This encodes CSGDRLAGEDNEQFF.

The V gene is TRBV6-6, the J gene TRBJ1-4; no reliable D call. The germline CDR1 and CDR2 sequences are MNHNY and SVGAGI (reference sequence). Trimming shortened V by 2 bases and J by 8 bases, and 6 bases separated the two germline ends. The CDR3 has 12 amino acids. The CDR3 nucleotides are TGTGCCAGCAGTTACGGCCAAGAAAAACTGTTTTTT. It translates to CASSYGQEKLFF.

The chain uses TRBV4-3 and TRBJ2-3; 7 positions match TRBD2. V gave up 0 bases and J gave up 5 bases; unmatched junction bases: 17. The germline gives CDR1 LGHNA, CDR2 YSLEER. The CDR3 covers 19 residues. CDR3 amino acids: CASSQDSTFEGGTIDTQYF. The CDR3 nucleotides are TGCGCCAGCAGCCAAGATTCAACTTTCGAGGGAGGGACTATAGATACGCAGTATTTT.

The chain carries TRBV27 and TRBJ2-7; the D gene is possibly TRBD1 (6 bases). The CDR3 is 15 residues long. The V and J ends lost 3 bases and 4 bases respectively, with 16 bases between them. CDR1 is MNHEY and CDR2 is SMNVEV in the germline V gene (reference sequence). The DNA of the CDR3 is TGTGCCAGCAGTTTTAGCCCCTTACAGGGATACGAGCAGTACTTC. It yields the protein CASSFSPLQGYEQYF.

This clone was observed a single time. This rearrangement joins TRBV9 to TRBJ2-3, with 15 positions matching TRBD2. CDR3 size: 16 residues. CDR1 and CDR2 (germline): SGDLS, YYNGEE. Losses at the gene ends were 3 bases for V and 5 bases for J; bases not matched to a gene: 4. CDR3 coding DNA: TGTGCCAGCAGCGCTGGACTAGCGGGAGGGAGAGATACGCAGTATTTT. This encodes CASSAGLAGGRDTQYF.

V is TRBV25-1 and J is TRBJ1-1, with 7 bases fitting TRBD1. J lost 6 bases, V lost 4 bases, and 2 bases had no gene match. Germline CDR1 and CDR2: MGHDK and SYGVNS. This CDR3 has 12 amino acids. The CDR3 reads CASSGTGPEAFF. CDR3 DNA: TGTGCCAGCAGTGGGACAGGCCCTGAAGCTTTCTTT.

The rearrangement uses TRBV6-5 and TRBJ1-1; unclear D gene. The CDR3 is made up of 11 amino acids. The V end lost 7 bases, the J end lost 7 bases, and 10 bases lay between the germline ends. Per the germline V gene, CDR1 is MNHEY and CDR2 is SVGAGI. CDR3 protein: CASTVNGEAFF. CDR3 nucleotide sequence: TGTGCCAGCACCGTCAACGGTGAAGCTTTCTTT.

The rearrangement joins TRBV11-2 to TRBJ2-1; 8 nucleotides agree with TRBD1. Looked up from germline, CDR1 is SGHAT and CDR2 is FQNNGV. This CDR3 is built from 16 residues. The V and J ends lost 3 bases and 7 bases, in that order; junction bases with no gene match: 11. The CDR3: CASSLGPGGAYNEQFF. The CDR3 DNA reads TGTGCCAGCAGCTTGGGTCCAGGGGGCGCTTATAATGAGCAGTTCTTC.

The genes are TRBV5-6 and TRBJ2-1, with 7 bases matching TRBD2. J was trimmed by 5 bases and V by 5 bases; bases with no gene match: 10. Per germline, CDR1 SGHDT and CDR2 YYEEEE. This CDR3 comprises 15 residues. The CDR3 loop reads CASSPTSVQHNEQFF. The CDR3 region has the DNA TGTGCCAGCAGTCCTACTAGCGTCCAGCACAATGAGCAGTTCTTC.

The V and J genes are TRBV9 and TRBJ1-2, with D possibly matching TRBD1 (6 bases). This CDR3 contains 14 residues. Germline V gene sequence: CDR1 SGDLS, CDR2 YYNGEE. The V end lost 3 bases, the J end lost 5 bases, and 14 bases lay between the germline ends. This CDR3 is CASSAPTGWYGYTF. CDR3 DNA: TGTGCCAGCAGCGCCCCCACAGGGTGGTATGGCTACACCTTC.

V gene TRBV19 combines with J gene TRBJ1-1; D gene ambiguous. The V end was cut by 3 bases, the J end by 2 bases, with 7 bases between. The CDR3 runs 13 residues. Germline-derived CDR1 and CDR2 are LNHDA and SQIVND (reference sequence). This CDR3 is CASSIEQNTEAFF. DNA of the CDR3: TGTGCCAGTAGTATTGAACAAAACACTGAAGCTTTCTTT.

This chain uses TRBV7-9 with TRBJ1-2, with 7 bases identical to TRBD1. Germline V gene lookup returns CDR1 SEHNR and CDR2 FQNEAQ (reference sequence). The CDR3 extends over 14 amino acids. V lost 2 bases to trimming and J lost 7 bases; unmatched junction nucleotides: 7. CDR3 region: CASSLTSTGFGYTF. The CDR3 DNA reads TGTGCCAGCAGCTTAACCTCGACAGGGTTTGGCTACACCTTC. Using reference TRBV7-9 and TRBJ1-2 for the parts outside the CDR3, the full variable domain is DTGVSQNPRHKITKRGQNVTFRCDPISEHNRLYWYRQTLGQGPEFLTYFQNEAQLEKSRLLSDRFSAERPKGSFSTLEIQRTEQGDSAMYLCASSLTSTGFGYTFGSGTRLTVV.

This clone appeared a few times. This chain uses TRBV6-1 with TRBJ1-2; 7 bases are shared with TRBD1. The CDR3 loop spans 11 amino acids. CDR1 MNHNS and CDR2 SASEGT come from the germline V gene. V dropped 11 bases and J dropped 5; count of bases not matched to a gene: 5. The DNA for the CDR3 is TGTGCCGGCGGGACAGTTTATGGCTACACCTTC. It translates to CAGGTVYGYTF.

The chain uses TRBV13 and TRBJ2-7; D not resolved. The CDR3 loop spans 13 amino acids. Germline assignment: CDR1 PRHDT and CDR2 FYEKMQ (reference sequence). V was pared by 0 bases and J by 0 bases, with 3 bases between. CDR3 bases: TGTGCCAGCAGCTTAGGGGCCTCCTACGAGCAGTACTTC. Translation gives CASSLGASYEQYF.

The J gene is TRBJ2-1, the V gene TRBV7-3, with 8 bases matching TRBD1. Per germline, CDR1 SGHTA and CDR2 FQGTGA. V gave up 3 bases and J gave up 7 bases; unmatched junction bases: 2. CDR3 length equals 13 residues. The CDR3 reads CASSLDRENEQFF. The CDR3 bases are TGTGCCAGCAGCTTGGACAGGGAAAATGAGCAGTTCTTC.

This sequence joins TRBV2 and TRBJ1-2; D call uncertain. The CDR3 is 14 residues long. Germline CDR1 reads SNHLY; CDR2 reads FYNNEI. V was cut by 5 bases and J by 2 bases, with 12 bases left in between. In DNA form, the CDR3 reads TGTGCCAGCAGTCGGGAGGGCCCCAACTATGGCTACACCTTC. Protein sequence: CASSREGPNYGYTF.